This record covers a single TCR beta chain. No cognate antigen has been identified for it. No clone much larger than this one lies a single base away; base qualities are absent. The sample's time point label, decoded: pretreatment peripheral blood. The cohort included 25 to 30 patients with locally advanced or metastatic urothelial carcinoma who were treated at Memorial Sloan Kettering on a trial protocol. Peripheral blood mononuclear cells were collected from each patient pretreatment and during treatment, giving between 1 and 8 total time points per patient. The Qiagen DNeasy Blood extraction kit was used to purify genomic DNA from total PBMCs and tumor samples. PBMCs were collected pretreatment and during treatment, and were isolated and stored as previously described. This record belongs to a study of PD-L1 blockade in urothelial cancer (dated by TCRdb to about 2017). Background on the whole study: All patients started therapy around 2014 and received atezolizumab 1,200 mg intravenously every 3 weeks. Whole exome sequencing and RNA sequencing of pretreatment tumors were performed alongside TCR sequencing in the same patients. Patients had an ECOG performance status of 0 or 1 and had received between 0 and 3 prior chemotherapy regimens. Blood samples were analyzed at 3 weeks after treatment start (second dose) and at 6 weeks after treatment start. Blood samples gave median yields of about 150,000 T cells and 80,000 or so unique TCRs, along with a median clonality of about 0.084. Durable clinical benefit was defined as a progression-free survival longer than 6 months, and TCR features were additionally tested against progression-free survival and overall survival. Durable clinical benefit was achieved by nine patients and was not achieved by 20 patients. Some 30 patients had pretreatment blood TCR-seq, some 24 had at least one posttreatment blood collection, and some 24 had tumor TCR-seq. Pretreatment tumor samples and matched peripheral blood, collected serially before and after atezolizumab treatment, underwent TCR sequencing. The study, an exploratory multi-omic analysis, examined somatic, immune and clinical correlates of response to PD-L1 blockade with atezolizumab in urothelial cancer. About nine tenths of the roughly 29 patients were identified as males with urothelial cancer of bladder origin, and a prior smoking history was reported by 18 of 29 patients. General conclusions and limits of the study: Patients with durable benefit showed greater expansion of tumor-associated TCR clones in peripheral blood 3 weeks after starting treatment (n of about 20, p = 0.022). A pretreatment peripheral blood TCR clonality below the median was linked to improved progression-free and overall survival. Small sample size (n ≈ 30) and many exploratory analyses mean the results are intended to be hypothesis-generating.

Synthetic TCR analog templates were spiked into each PCR to estimate absolute template abundance from read counts. Using the immunoSEQ assay, TCRbeta CDR3 regions were amplified from genomic DNA with bias-controlled V and J gene primers. Sequencing of rearranged TCRbeta segments was done at approximately 20X coverage. Concerning the study's data processing: Sequencing errors were corrected by clustering and CDR3s were annotated against IMGT to assign V, D and J genes. Only productive TCRbeta rearrangements were used in downstream analyses, excluding out-of-frame or stop-codon sequences. Clonality was computed as one minus Shannon entropy normalized by the log of the number of unique productive sequences. Clones differing between time points or between blood and tumor were identified by Fisher's exact test with Benjamini-Hochberg correction at adjusted p below 0.01. Entries here come from immuneACCESS through TCRdb and include only in-frame sequences with V and J called. Some clones fail to appear in such tables; in the studies checked, an unresolved V gene covers under half of the shortfall, and the cause of the remainder is unknown. That table furnishes V, J and clone size, whereas the DNA furnished D and trimming. The sample records about 95,000 clones, around nine tenths of which are singletons. The ten largest clones represent 2% to 2.5% of the sample.

V is cut by 6 bases and J by 1 base, and the space between the germline ends is 13 bases. The CDR3 spans 14 residues, from the cysteine through the phenylalanine. Only the CDR3 region is kept as DNA, spanning 42 bases read in frame from base 1. The CDR1 and CDR2 encoded by the germline V gene are KGHSH and LQKENI. The specimen comprised PBMCs, sampled around atezolizumab (anti-PD-L1) treatment. The chain joins TRBV18 to TRBJ2-7; a weak D assignment points to TRBD2 (7 bases agree). This clonotype was sampled from a man between 60 and 75 years old with urothelial cancer. CDR3 sequence: CASSLGGASYEQYF. The bases read TGTGCCAGCTCGCTGGGGGGGGCGTCCTACGAGCAGTACTTC.